This TCR beta chain was profiled in a study of T-cell reconstitution after alpha-beta-depleted transplantation in children. With 1 base removed from V and 0 bases from J, the gap between germline ends came to 6 bases. Per the germline V gene, CDR1 is LGHDT and CDR2 is YNNKEL (reference sequence). The CDR3 consists of 14 residues. General study points: Reports say that about two months after transplant, the alpha-beta T cells came out of several hundred graft clones that had expanded.

TCRbeta library preparation incorporated unique molecular identifiers. TCRdb analysed the PCR reads with MiXCR anew, one entry per CDR3 protein. The sample includes 250,000 or so distinct CDR3 sequences, 20% to 30% of them seen just once. Points on this clonotype: What it recognizes is unknown.

This rearrangement joins TRBV3-1 to TRBJ1-1, with D unclear. The receptor was derived from a female patient aged 2-10 years who had a stem cell transplant for congenital amegakaryocytic thrombocytopenia, so the T cells may come from the graft donor. Sequences were derived from PBMCs, mostly from graft donor cells, sampled 360 days after TCRalphabeta/CD19-depleted stem cell transplant. CDR3 region: CASSQGLMNTEAFF. The CDR3 nucleotides are TGTGCCAGCAGCCAAGGACTAATGAACACTGAAGCTTTCTTT.